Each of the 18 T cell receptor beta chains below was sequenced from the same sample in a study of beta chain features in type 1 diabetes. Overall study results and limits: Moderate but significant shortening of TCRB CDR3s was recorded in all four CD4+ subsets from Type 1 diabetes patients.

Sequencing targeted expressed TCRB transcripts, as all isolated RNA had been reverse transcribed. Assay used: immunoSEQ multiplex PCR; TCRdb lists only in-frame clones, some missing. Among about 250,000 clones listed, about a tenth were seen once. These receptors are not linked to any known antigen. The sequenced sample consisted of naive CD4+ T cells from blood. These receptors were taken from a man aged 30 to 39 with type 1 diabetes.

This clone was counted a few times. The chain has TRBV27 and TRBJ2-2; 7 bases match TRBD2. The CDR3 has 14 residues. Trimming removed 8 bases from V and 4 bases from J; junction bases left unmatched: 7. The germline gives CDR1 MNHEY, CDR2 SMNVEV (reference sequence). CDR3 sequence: CASSSAGSTGELFF. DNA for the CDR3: TGTGCCAGCTCCTCAGCGGGGAGCACCGGGGAGCTGTTTTTT.

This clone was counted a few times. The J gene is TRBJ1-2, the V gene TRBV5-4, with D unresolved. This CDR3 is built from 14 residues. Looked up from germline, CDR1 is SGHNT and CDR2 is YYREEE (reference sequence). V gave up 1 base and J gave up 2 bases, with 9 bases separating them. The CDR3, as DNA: TGTGCCAGCAGCTTGTCGAACGGGAACTATGGCTACACCTTC. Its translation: CASSLSNGNYGYTF.

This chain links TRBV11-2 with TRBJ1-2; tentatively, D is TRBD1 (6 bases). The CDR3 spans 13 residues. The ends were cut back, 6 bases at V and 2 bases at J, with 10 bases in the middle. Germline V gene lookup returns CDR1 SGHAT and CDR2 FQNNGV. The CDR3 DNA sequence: TGTGCCAGCAGGAACAGGGTCAACTATGGCTACACCTTC. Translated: CASRNRVNYGYTF.

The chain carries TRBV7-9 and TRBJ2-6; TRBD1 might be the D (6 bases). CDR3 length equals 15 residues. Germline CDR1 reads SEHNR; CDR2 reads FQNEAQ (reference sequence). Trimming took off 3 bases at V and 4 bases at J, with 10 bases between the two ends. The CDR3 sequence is CASSLWGRGANVLTF. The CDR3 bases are TGTGCCAGCAGCTTGTGGGGGCGCGGGGCCAACGTCCTGACTTTC.

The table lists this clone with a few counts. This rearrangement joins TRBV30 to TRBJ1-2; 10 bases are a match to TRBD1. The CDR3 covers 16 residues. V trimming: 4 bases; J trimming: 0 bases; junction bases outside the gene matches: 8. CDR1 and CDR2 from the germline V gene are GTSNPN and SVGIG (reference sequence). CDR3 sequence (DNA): TGTGCCTGGACCTTAGCCGGGACAGGGGCTAACTATGGCTACACCTTC. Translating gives CAWTLAGTGANYGYTF.

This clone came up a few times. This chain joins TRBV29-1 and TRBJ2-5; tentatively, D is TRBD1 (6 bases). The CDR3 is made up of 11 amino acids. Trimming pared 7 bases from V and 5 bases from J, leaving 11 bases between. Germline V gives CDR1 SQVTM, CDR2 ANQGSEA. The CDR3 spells CSDNQGETQYF. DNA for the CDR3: TGCAGCGACAACCAGGGGGAGACCCAGTACTTC.

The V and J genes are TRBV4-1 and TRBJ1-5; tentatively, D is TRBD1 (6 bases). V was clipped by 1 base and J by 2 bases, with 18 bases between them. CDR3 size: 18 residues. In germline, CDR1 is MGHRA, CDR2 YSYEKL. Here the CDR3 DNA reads TGCGCCAGCAGCCAAGGAAAGGGGGTGGGCGCAGGCAATCAGCCCCAGCATTTT. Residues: CASSQGKGVGAGNQPQHF.

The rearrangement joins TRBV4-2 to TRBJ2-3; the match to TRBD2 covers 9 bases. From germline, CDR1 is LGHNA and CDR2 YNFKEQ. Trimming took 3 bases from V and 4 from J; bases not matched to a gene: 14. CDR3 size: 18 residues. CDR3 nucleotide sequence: TGTGCCAGCAGCCATAGGGGTTTGCGGGGCGGGGGGGCAGATACGCAGTATTTT. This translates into CASSHRGLRGGGADTQYF.

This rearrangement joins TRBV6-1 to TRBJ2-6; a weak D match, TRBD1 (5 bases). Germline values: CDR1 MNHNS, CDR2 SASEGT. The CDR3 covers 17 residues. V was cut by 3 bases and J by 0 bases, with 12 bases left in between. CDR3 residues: CASSDFPQGSGANVLTF. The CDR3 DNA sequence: TGTGCCAGCAGTGATTTTCCCCAGGGCTCTGGGGCCAACGTCCTGACTTTC.

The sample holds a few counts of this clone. The CDR3 protein is CASSIRAQWDEQYF. The DNA of the CDR3 is TGTGCCAGCAGCATCAGGGCCCAATGGGACGAGCAGTACTTC. The chain joins TRBV7-2 to TRBJ2-7; D may be TRBD1 (5 bases). The CDR3 contains 14 residues. Trimming removed 5 bases at V and 5 bases at J, with 16 bases between. CDR1 and CDR2 from the germline V gene are SGHTA and FQGNSA.

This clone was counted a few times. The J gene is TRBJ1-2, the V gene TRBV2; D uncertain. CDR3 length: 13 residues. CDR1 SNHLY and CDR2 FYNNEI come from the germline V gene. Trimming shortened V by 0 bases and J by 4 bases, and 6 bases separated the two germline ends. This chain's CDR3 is CASSEARSYGYTF. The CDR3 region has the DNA TGTGCCAGCAGTGAAGCCAGATCCTATGGCTACACCTTC. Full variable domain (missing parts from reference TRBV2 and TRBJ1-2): EPEVTQTPSHQVTQMGQEVILRCVPISNHLYFYWYRQILGQKVEFLVSFYNNEISEKSEIFDDQFSVERPDGSNFTLKIRSTKLEDSAMYFCASSEARSYGYTFGSGTRLTVV.

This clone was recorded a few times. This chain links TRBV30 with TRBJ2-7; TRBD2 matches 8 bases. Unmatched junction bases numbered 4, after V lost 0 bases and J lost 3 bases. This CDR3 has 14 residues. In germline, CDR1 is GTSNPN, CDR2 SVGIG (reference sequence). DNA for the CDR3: TGTGCCTGGAGTGTTTCAGCGGGGGTCTACGAGCAGTACTTC. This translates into CAWSVSAGVYEQYF.

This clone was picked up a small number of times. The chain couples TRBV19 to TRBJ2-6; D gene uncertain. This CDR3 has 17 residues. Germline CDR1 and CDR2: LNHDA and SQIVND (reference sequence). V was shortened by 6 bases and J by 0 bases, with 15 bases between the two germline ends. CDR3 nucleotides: TGTGCCAGTAGGGCAGCGTGGCGCCACTCTGGGGCCAACGTCCTGACTTTC. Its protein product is CASRAAWRHSGANVLTF.

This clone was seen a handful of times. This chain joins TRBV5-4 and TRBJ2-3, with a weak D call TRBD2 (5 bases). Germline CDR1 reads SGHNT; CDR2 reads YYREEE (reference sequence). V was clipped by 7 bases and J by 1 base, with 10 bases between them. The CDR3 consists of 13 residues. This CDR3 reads CASASPGTDTQYF. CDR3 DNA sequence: TGTGCCAGCGCTAGCCCTGGCACAGATACGCAGTATTTT. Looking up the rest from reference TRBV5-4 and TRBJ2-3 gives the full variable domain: ETGVTQSPTHLIKTRGQQVTLRCSSQSGHNTVSWYQQALGQGPQFIFQYYREEENGRGNFPPRFSGLQFPNYSSELNVNALELDDSALYLCASASPGTDTQYFGPGTRLTVL.

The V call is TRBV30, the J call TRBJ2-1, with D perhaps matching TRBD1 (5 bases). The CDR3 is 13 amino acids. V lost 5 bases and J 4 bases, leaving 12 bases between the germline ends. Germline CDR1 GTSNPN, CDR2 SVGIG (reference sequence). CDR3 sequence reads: CAWDSRVYNEQFF. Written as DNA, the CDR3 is TGTGCCTGGGACAGTAGGGTTTACAATGAGCAGTTCTTC.

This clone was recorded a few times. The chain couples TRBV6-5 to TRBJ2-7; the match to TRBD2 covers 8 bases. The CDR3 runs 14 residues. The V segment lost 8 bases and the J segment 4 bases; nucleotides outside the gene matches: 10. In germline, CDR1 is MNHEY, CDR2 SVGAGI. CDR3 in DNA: TGTGCCAGCCATGAGGCTAGCGGGCGATACGAGCAGTACTTC. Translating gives CASHEASGRYEQYF.

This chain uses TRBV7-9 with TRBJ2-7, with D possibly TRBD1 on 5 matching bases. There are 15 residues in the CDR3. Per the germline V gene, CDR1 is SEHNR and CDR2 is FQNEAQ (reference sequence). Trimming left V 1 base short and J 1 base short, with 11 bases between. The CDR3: CASSLDAQGSYEQYF. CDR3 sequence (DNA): TGTGCCAGCAGCTTAGACGCCCAGGGTTCCTACGAGCAGTACTTC.

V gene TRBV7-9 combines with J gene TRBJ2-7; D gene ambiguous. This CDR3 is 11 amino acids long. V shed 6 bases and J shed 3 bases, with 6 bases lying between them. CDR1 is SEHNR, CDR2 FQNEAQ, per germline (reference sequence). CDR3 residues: CASSSIYEQYF. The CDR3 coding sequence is TGTGCCAGCAGTTCTATCTACGAGCAGTACTTC.